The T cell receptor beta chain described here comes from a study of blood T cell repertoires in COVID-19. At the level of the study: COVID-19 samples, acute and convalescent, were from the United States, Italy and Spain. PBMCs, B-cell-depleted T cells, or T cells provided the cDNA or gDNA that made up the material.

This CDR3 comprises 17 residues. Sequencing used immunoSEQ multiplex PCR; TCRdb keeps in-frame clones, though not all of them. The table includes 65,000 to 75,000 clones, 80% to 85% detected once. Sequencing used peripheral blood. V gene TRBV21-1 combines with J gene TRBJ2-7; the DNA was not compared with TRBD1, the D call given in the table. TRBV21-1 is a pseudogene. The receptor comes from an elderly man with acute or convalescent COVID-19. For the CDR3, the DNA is TGTGCCAGCAGCCCTAGATGTGGCAGGGGTTACTCCTACGAGCAGTACTTC. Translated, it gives CASSPRCGRGYSYEQYF.